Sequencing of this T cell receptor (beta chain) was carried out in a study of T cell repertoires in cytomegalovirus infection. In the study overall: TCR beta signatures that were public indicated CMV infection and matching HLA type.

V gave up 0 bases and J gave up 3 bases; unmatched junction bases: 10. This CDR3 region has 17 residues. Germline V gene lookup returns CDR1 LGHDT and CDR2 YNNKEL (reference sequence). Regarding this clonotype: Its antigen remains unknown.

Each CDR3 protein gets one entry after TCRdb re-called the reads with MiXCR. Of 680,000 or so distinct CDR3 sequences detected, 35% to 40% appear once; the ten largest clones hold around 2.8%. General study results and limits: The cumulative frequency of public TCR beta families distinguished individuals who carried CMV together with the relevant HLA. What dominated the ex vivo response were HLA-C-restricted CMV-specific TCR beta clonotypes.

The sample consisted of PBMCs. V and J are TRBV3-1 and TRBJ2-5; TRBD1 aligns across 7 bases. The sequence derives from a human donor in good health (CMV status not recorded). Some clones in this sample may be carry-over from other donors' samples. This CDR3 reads CASSQDIEGAVEETQYF. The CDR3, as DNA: TGTGCCAGCAGCCAAGATATCGAGGGGGCGGTGGAAGAGACCCAGTACTTC.